Below, 13 T cell receptor beta chains from the same sample are listed, as sequenced in a study of T cell repertoires in cytomegalovirus infection. A single record per CDR3 protein comes from TCRdb applying MiXCR to the reads. The data show approximately 290,000 distinct CDR3 sequences, roughly a quarter seen once. The sequencing sample was made of PBMCs. The receptor source for this set is a human donor in good health (CMV status not recorded). Some clones in this sample may be carry-over from other donors' samples.

This clonotype was recorded at least ten times. The J gene is TRBJ1-1, the V gene TRBV7-2; D not certain. The CDR3 extends over 15 amino acids. V was pared by 1 base and J by 0 bases, with 9 bases between. Germline lookup yields CDR1 SGHTA and CDR2 FQGNSA. The CDR3 nucleotides are TGTGCCAGCAGCTTAGGTTCTTATATGAACACTGAAGCTTTCTTT. It yields the protein CASSLGSYMNTEAFF. Full variable domain (remainder filled in from reference TRBV7-2 and TRBJ1-1): GAGVSQSPSNKVTEKGKDVELRCDPISGHTALYWYRQSLGQGLEFLIYFQGNSAPDKSGLPSDRFSAERTGGSVSTLTIQRTQQEDSAVYLCASSLGSYMNTEAFFGQGTRLTVV.

This clonotype showed up just a few times. The chain links TRBV9 to TRBJ2-2, with TRBD1 as a possible D gene (6 bases). V shed 3 bases and J shed 7 bases, with 16 bases lying between them. This CDR3 region has 15 residues. CDR1 and CDR2 from the germline V gene are SGDLS and YYNGEE. Written as DNA, the CDR3 is TGTGCCAGCAGCGGGGGGACAATAAGGGACGGGGAGCTGTTTTTT. Its translation: CASSGGTIRDGELFF.

Many counts were recorded for this clonotype. V and J are TRBV7-2 and TRBJ1-1, with 10 bases matching TRBD1. With 7 bases clipped from V and 3 bases from J, the junction kept 8 bases outside the gene matches. The CDR3 sequence is 15 residues long. Per germline, CDR1 SGHTA and CDR2 FQGNSA. The DNA for the CDR3 is TGTGCCAGCACCCGACAGGGGGCGATGGACACTGAAGCTTTCTTT. This gives the protein CASTRQGAMDTEAFF.

This clonotype showed up just once. The chain carries TRBV7-6 and TRBJ1-5, with D tentatively TRBD1 (6 bases). With 8 bases removed from V and 4 bases from J, the gap between germline ends came to 9 bases. Per germline, CDR1 SGHVS and CDR2 FNYEAQ. This CDR3 comprises 12 residues. The DNA for the CDR3 is TGTGCCAGCGGGGGGGCGAATCAGCCCCAGCATTTT. Protein sequence: CASGGANQPQHF. Drawing the rest from reference TRBV7-6 and TRBJ1-5, the complete variable domain is GAGVSQSPRYKVTKRGQDVALRCDPISGHVSLYWYRQALGQGPEFLTYFNYEAQQDKSGLPNDRFSAERPEGSISTLTIQRTEQRDSAMYRCASGGANQPQHFGDGTRLSIL.

This clonotype was recorded many times. The genes are TRBV7-2 and TRBJ2-2; a weak D match, TRBD1 (6 bases). CDR3 length: 12 residues. The germline V gene encodes CDR1 SGHTA and CDR2 FQGNSA. Trimming cost V 7 bases and J 4 bases, with 7 bases left between them. The CDR3 is CASTRGTGELFF. The CDR3 nucleotides read TGTGCCAGCACCAGGGGCACCGGGGAGCTGTTTTTT.

This clonotype was recorded at least ten times. V gene TRBV11-3 combines with J gene TRBJ2-2, with a weak D call TRBD2 (5 bases). The CDR3 is made up of 14 amino acids. CDR1 and CDR2 (germline): SGHNT, YENEEA. V lost 5 bases to trimming and J lost 2 bases, with 9 bases between them. The CDR3 sequence: CASSESGNTGELFF. As DNA, the CDR3 is TGTGCCAGCAGCGAAAGCGGAAACACCGGGGAGCTGTTTTTT.

This clonotype was recorded a few times. The chain couples TRBV9 to TRBJ2-5, with 10 nucleotides matching TRBD1. Germline CDR1 is SGDLS and CDR2 is YYNGEE. Trimming at V came to 2 bases and at J to 2 bases, leaving 6 bases not matched to a gene. The CDR3 consists of 16 residues. Written as DNA, the CDR3 is TGTGCCAGCAGCGTTGGGGGACAGGGGTGGCAAGAGACCCAGTACTTC. This sequence encodes CASSVGGQGWQETQYF.

This clonotype showed up many times. J is TRBJ1-2 and V is TRBV28, with a tentative D call TRBD1 (6 bases). Germline CDR1 and CDR2: MDHEN and SYDVKM. Trimming removed 5 bases from V and 0 bases from J, with 10 bases in between. CDR3 length: 14 amino acids. The CDR3 loop is CASSRGAANYGYTF. The CDR3 DNA follows: TGTGCCAGCAGTAGGGGGGCCGCTAACTATGGCTACACCTTC.

This clonotype was seen a handful of times. The CDR3 spells CASSLAGGEDTQYF. In DNA form, the CDR3 reads TGTGCCAGCAGTTTAGCGGGGGGGGAGGATACGCAGTATTTT. The chain recombines TRBV12-3 or TRBV12-4 with TRBJ2-3, with 7 bases that match TRBD2. The CDR3 has 14 amino acids. J lost 6 bases, V lost 0 bases, and 3 bases had no gene match.

The rearrangement uses TRBV29-1 and TRBJ1-1; D is unresolved. Per the germline V gene, CDR1 is SQVTM and CDR2 is ANQGSEA. Trimming removed 7 bases at V and 3 bases at J, with 15 bases between. CDR3 size: 13 residues. In nucleotides, the CDR3 is TGCAGCGGGAGGAACGGAGAATACACTGAAGCTTTCTTT. Protein: CSGRNGEYTEAFF.

This chain joins TRBV5-8 and TRBJ1-2; D is perhaps TRBD1 (5 bases). Germline CDR1 reads SGHTS; CDR2 reads YDEGEE. This CDR3 has 13 residues. V dropped 3 bases and J dropped 8 bases, with 14 bases sitting between them. CDR3 in amino acids: CASSSVRQGGYTF. The CDR3 nucleotides read TGTGCCAGCAGCTCCGTTCGGCAGGGAGGCTACACCTTC.

A few counts support this clonotype. In nucleotides, the CDR3 is TGTGCCAGCAGCTCGAACACCGGACGGCACTTTCCCCTCCACTTT. Translation: CASSSNTGRHFPLHF. This chain links TRBV11-2 with TRBJ1-6; no reliable D call. CDR1 is SGHAT, CDR2 FQNNGV, per germline. Trimming left V 4 bases short and J 13 bases short, with 20 bases between. The CDR3 runs 15 residues.

This clonotype was seen only once. The rearrangement links TRBV15 to TRBJ2-5; a weak D match, TRBD2 (6 bases). The V end lost 0 bases, the J end lost 5 bases, and 13 bases lay between the germline ends. Germline-derived CDR1 and CDR2 are LNHNV and YYDKDF (reference sequence). This CDR3 comprises 15 residues. CDR3 sequence reads: CATSRETSIAETQYF. Here the CDR3 DNA reads TGTGCCACCAGCAGAGAGACTAGTATAGCGGAGACCCAGTACTTC.